These 27 T cell receptor beta chains originate from one sample sequenced in a study of T cells after yellow fever vaccination. A single record per CDR3 protein comes from TCRdb applying MiXCR to the 5' RACE reads. This sample has over 150,000 distinct CDR3 sequences, with 6.2% found just once. The sequencing used CD4+ T cells sorted from PBMCs, collected on the day of the first yellow fever vaccination. All receptors derive from a man aged 18-30 years who received the YFV17D yellow fever vaccine.

This clonotype was counted between two and nine times. The rearrangement joins TRBV6-5 to TRBJ2-3, with a tentative D call TRBD1 (5 bases). The CDR3 is made up of 14 amino acids. The V and J ends lost 2 bases and 1 base respectively, with 7 bases between them. The germline V gene encodes CDR1 MNHEY and CDR2 SVGAGI. CDR3 sequence (DNA): TGTGCCAGCAGTTACACAGGACGCACAGATACGCAGTATTTT. This sequence encodes CASSYTGRTDTQYF.

This clonotype was observed a handful of times. This chain uses TRBV15 with TRBJ2-3; 8 bases map to TRBD1. The V gene end was trimmed by 3 bases and the J gene end by 0 bases; junction bases not matched to a gene: 8. The CDR3 length is 17 residues. From germline, CDR1 is LNHNV and CDR2 YYDKDF (reference sequence). The CDR3 bases are TGTGCCACCAGCAGGGATAAACAGGGGGGAAGCACAGATACGCAGTATTTT. Residues: CATSRDKQGGSTDTQYF. Complete variable domain (other parts from reference TRBV15 and TRBJ2-3): DAMVIQNPRYQVTQFGKPVTLSCSQTLNHNVMYWYQQKSSQAPKLLFHYYDKDFNNEADTPDNFQSRRPNTSFCFLDIRSPGLGDTAMYLCATSRDKQGGSTDTQYFGPGTRLTVL.

This clonotype was seen ten or more times. The chain couples TRBV2 to TRBJ1-3; 8 nucleotides agree with TRBD1. Germline CDR1 and CDR2: SNHLY and FYNNEI. CDR3 length: 11 residues. CDR3 nucleotides: TGTGCGGACAGGGCAGGAAACACCATATATTTT. Its translation is CADRAGNTIYF. The full variable domain, its missing parts supplied by reference TRBV2 and TRBJ1-3, is EPEVTQTPSHQVTQMGQEVILRCVPISNHLYFYWYRQILGQKVEFLVSFYNNEISEKSEIFDDQFSVERPDGSNFTLKIRSTKLEDSAMYFCADRAGNTIYFGEGSWLTVV.

There are many counts of this clonotype. The rearrangement uses TRBV29-1 and TRBJ1-1; possible D gene TRBD1, 6 bases. The CDR3 sequence is 11 residues long. CDR1 and CDR2 (germline): SQVTM, ANQGSEA. With 5 bases removed from V and 3 bases from J, the gap between germline ends came to 7 bases. CDR3 amino acids: CSVHRDTEAFF. The CDR3 DNA sequence: TGCAGCGTTCACAGGGACACTGAAGCTTTCTTT.

In regard to this clonotype: Being one base from a much bigger clone, this may be a read error. The final CDR3 position lacks the conserved phenylalanine or tryptophan, pointing to a likely read error. The chain carries TRBV7-3 and TRBJ2-5; D unresolved. The CDR3 sequence is 14 residues long. Between the trimmed V and J ends, which lost 4 bases and 5 bases, there was a span of 14 bases. Germline assignment: CDR1 SGHTA and CDR2 FQGTGA. The CDR3: CASSSSGASETQYL. In nucleotides, the CDR3 is TGTGCCAGCAGCTCCTCTGGAGCGTCGGAGACCCAGTACCTC.

This clonotype was counted many times. The chain recombines TRBV10-3 with TRBJ1-3, with 7 bases identical to TRBD1. The V gene end was trimmed by 7 bases and the J gene end by 2 bases; junction bases not matched to a gene: 14. CDR3 size: 17 residues. CDR1 and CDR2 from the germline V gene are ENHRY and SYGVKD. Here the CDR3 DNA reads TGTGCCATCACCTCACCAGCGGGACAGCTTGCTGGAAACACCATATATTTT. Translated, it gives CAITSPAGQLAGNTIYF.

This clonotype was recorded at least ten times. The V and J genes are TRBV3-1 and TRBJ2-1; 10 nucleotides agree with TRBD2. J lost 6 bases, V lost 0 bases, and 8 bases had no gene match. CDR1 is LGHDT, CDR2 YNNKEL, per germline (reference sequence). This CDR3 is built from 17 residues. The CDR3 spells CASSQDRLAGGSNEQFF. As DNA, the CDR3 is TGTGCCAGCAGCCAAGATCGGTTAGCGGGGGGCTCCAATGAGCAGTTCTTC.

This clonotype was seen at least ten times. The chain has TRBV18 and TRBJ2-7, with 8 bases that match TRBD1. V lost 2 bases, J lost 2 bases, and 5 bases stayed unmatched. This CDR3 contains 15 residues. CDR1 and CDR2 from the germline V gene are KGHSH and LQKENI. CDR3 loop: CASSPSRGLPYEQYV. DNA of the CDR3: TGTGCCAGCTCACCATCCAGGGGGCTACCCTACGAGCAGTACGTC.

This clonotype came up many times. The chain employs TRBV5-1 and TRBJ2-7; 10 bases agree with TRBD2. Germline lookup yields CDR1 SGHRS and CDR2 YFSETQ. Losses at the gene ends were 0 bases for V and 4 bases for J; bases not matched to a gene: 4. The CDR3 totals 15 residues. The DNA for the CDR3 is TGCGCCAGCAGCTTGGTGGAGCGGGGGGGATACGAGCAGTACTTC. Its translation: CASSLVERGGYEQYF. Combining the CDR3 with reference TRBV5-1 and TRBJ2-7 gives the whole variable domain KAGVTQTPRYLIKTRGQQVTLSCSPISGHRSVSWYQQTPGQGLQFLFEYFSETQRNKGNFPGRFSGRQFSNSRSEMNVSTLELGDSALYLCASSLVERGGYEQYFGPGTRLTVT.

This clonotype was seen only a few times. The rearrangement links TRBV12-3 or TRBV12-4 to TRBJ2-3; possibly TRBD1 for D (7 bases). The CDR3 loop spans 15 amino acids. With 2 bases removed from V and 4 bases from J, the gap between germline ends came to 13 bases. CDR3 in DNA: TGTGCCAGCAGTTTAACCGGCAGGGGGGCAGATACGCAGTATTTT. Protein sequence: CASSLTGRGADTQYF.

This clonotype was detected ten times or more. The chain employs TRBV23-1 and TRBJ1-6; 7 bases agree with TRBD1. TRBV23-1 belongs to the ORF category, with a function that is uncertain. The CDR3 extends over 16 amino acids. Unmatched junction bases numbered 10, after V lost 4 bases and J lost 7 bases. The CDR3 nucleotides are TGCGCCAGCAGTCCCGATCCGGGACAGAGAAATTCACCCCTCCACTTT. Its translation is CASSPDPGQRNSPLHF.

The sample holds many counts of this clonotype. The chain joins TRBV6-2 or TRBV6-3 to TRBJ2-5; 7 bases map to TRBD2. V lost 7 bases, J lost 2 bases, and 4 bases stayed unmatched. This CDR3 comprises 13 residues. CDR1 MNHEY and CDR2 SVGEGT come from the germline V gene. The CDR3 region has the DNA TGTGCCAGCAAAGATAGCGGGCAAGAGACCCAGTACTTC. Its translation is CASKDSGQETQYF.

As concerns this clonotype: This may stem from a read error, because a much larger clone lies one nucleotide away. The gene calls are TRBV7-2 and TRBJ1-6; D uncertain. The germline V gene has CDR1 SGHTA and CDR2 FQGNSA. Trimming pared 0 bases from V and 8 bases from J, leaving 11 bases between. The CDR3 length is 15 residues. CDR3 DNA: TGTGCCAGCAGCTTAGCGGAGGGTATCGATTCACCCCTCCACTTT. Encoded protein: CASSLAEGIDSPLHF.

This clonotype was seen many times. This sequence joins TRBV6-5 and TRBJ1-2; 8 bases agree with TRBD1. The germline gives CDR1 MNHEY, CDR2 SVGAGI. This CDR3 has 16 residues. J gave up 3 bases and V 3 bases, and 9 bases lay outside the gene matches. The CDR3 loop is CASSYQGAMQHYGYTF. In DNA, the CDR3 is TGTGCCAGCAGTTATCAGGGGGCGATGCAACACTATGGCTACACCTTC.

This clonotype was detected many times. The chain carries TRBV6-1 and TRBJ2-5, with D perhaps matching TRBD1 (6 bases). V was cut by 0 bases and J by 0 bases, with 14 bases left in between. The CDR3 has 17 amino acids. Germline V gives CDR1 MNHNS, CDR2 SASEGT. This chain's CDR3 is CASSEAHGGPYQETQYF. Here the CDR3 DNA reads TGTGCCAGCAGTGAAGCGCATGGGGGCCCGTACCAAGAGACCCAGTACTTC.

This clonotype was found many times. J is TRBJ2-3 and V is TRBV7-8, with a possible D match to TRBD1 (6 bases). The length of the CDR3 is 16 residues. Trimming shortened V by 5 bases and J by 2 bases, and 17 bases separated the two germline ends. CDR1 and CDR2 from the germline V gene are SGHVS and FQNEAQ. CDR3: CASSRSNRATTDTQYF. The CDR3 DNA reads as TGTGCCAGCAGCCGATCTAACAGGGCCACCACAGATACGCAGTATTTT.

This clonotype showed up just a few times. This sequence joins TRBV5-6 and TRBJ2-7, with D uncertain. Germline V gives CDR1 SGHDT, CDR2 YYEEEE. Deletions cut 0 bases from V and 1 base from J, with 11 bases between. There are 15 residues in the CDR3. In nucleotides, the CDR3 is TGTGCCAGCAGCTTGGCCGGGTCAGCTTCCTACGAGCAGTACTTC. Translated, it gives CASSLAGSASYEQYF.

About this clonotype itself: The conserved phenylalanine or tryptophan normally closing the CDR3 is absent here, so this likely arose from a read error. V and J are TRBV24-1 and TRBJ2-4; possibly TRBD1 for D (5 bases). The CDR3 sequence is 12 residues long. V was trimmed by 9 bases and J by 1 base, leaving 6 bases between them. Germline V CDR1 and CDR2: KGHDR, SFDVKD. The CDR3 loop reads CATQGAKNIQYC. CDR3 coding DNA: TGTGCCACCCAGGGTGCCAAAAACATTCAGTACTGC.

This clonotype came up a few times. The V gene is TRBV12-5, the J gene TRBJ1-3, with a possible D match to TRBD1 (6 bases). Germline V gene sequence: CDR1 LGHNT, CDR2 FRNRAP. CDR3 length: 13 residues. The V and J ends lost 3 bases and 3 bases respectively, with 6 bases between them. The CDR3 nucleotides read TGTGCTAGTGGTTTACAGGGTGGAAACACCATATATTTT. This encodes CASGLQGGNTIYF.

The sample holds many counts of this clonotype. The chain uses TRBV5-1 and TRBJ2-7; TRBD1 agrees at 8 bases. The V segment lost 1 base and the J segment 5 bases; nucleotides outside the gene matches: 2. Germline assignment: CDR1 SGHRS and CDR2 YFSETQ. This CDR3 region has 13 residues. The DNA for the CDR3 is TGCGCCAGCAGCTTGCAGGGGGCGGACGAGCAGTACTTC. Its protein is CASSLQGADEQYF.

The chain is built from TRBV28 and TRBJ1-5; tentative D call: TRBD1 (5 bases). This CDR3 region has 14 residues. V lost 6 bases, J lost 1 base, and 10 bases lay in between. The germline V gene encodes CDR1 MDHEN and CDR2 SYDVKM. In nucleotides, the CDR3 is TGTGCCAGCAGGGTCGGGGGGAGCAATCAGCCCCAGCATTTT. This translates into CASRVGGSNQPQHF.

This clonotype has just a few counts. The J gene is TRBJ1-5, the V gene TRBV19, with D uncertain. Trimming stripped 0 bases from V and 6 bases from J, with 9 bases between. This CDR3 has 14 residues. CDR1 is LNHDA, CDR2 SQIVND, per germline (reference sequence). This chain's CDR3 is CASSIDHARQPQHF. In nucleotides, the CDR3 is TGTGCCAGTAGTATAGATCATGCTCGTCAGCCCCAGCATTTT.

In this sample, this clonotype turned up a few times. The chain joins TRBV4-3 to TRBJ1-2, with 10 bases lining up with TRBD1. The germline CDR1 and CDR2 sequences are LGHNA and YSLEER. CDR3 size: 16 residues. Losses at the gene ends were 1 base for V and 5 bases for J; bases not matched to a gene: 7. CDR3 region: CASSQGYGQGVYGYTF. CDR3 nucleotide sequence: TGCGCCAGCAGCCAAGGCTATGGACAGGGGGTATATGGCTACACCTTC.

This clonotype was seen ten or more times. The chain has TRBV12-3 or TRBV12-4 and TRBJ2-1; TRBD1 agrees at 8 bases. The CDR3 runs to 13 residues. V was pared by 1 base and J by 11 bases, with 4 bases of the junction left unmatched. CDR3 sequence reads: CASSLEDRAKQFF. The CDR3 region has the DNA TGTGCCAGCAGTTTAGAGGACAGGGCTAAGCAGTTCTTC.

This clonotype was observed a few times. The rearrangement uses TRBV5-6 and TRBJ2-3; no firm D call. V lost 2 bases, J lost 2 bases, and 6 bases lay in between. This CDR3 region has 13 residues. Germline V CDR1 and CDR2: SGHDT, YYEEEE. CDR3: CASSFRSTDTQYF. The CDR3 DNA follows: TGTGCCAGCAGCTTTCGGTCCACAGATACGCAGTATTTT.

This clonotype was seen more than once but under ten times. The chain employs TRBV5-1 and TRBJ1-5; a possible D gene is TRBD1 (5 bases). CDR3 length: 15 amino acids. Germline loops: CDR1 SGHRS, CDR2 YFSETQ. The V end was cut by 3 bases, the J end by 2 bases, with 12 bases between. DNA for the CDR3: TGCGCCAGCAGCTCCTCCGGGGGTCGCAATCAGCCCCAGCATTTT. This encodes CASSSSGGRNQPQHF.

The chain uses TRBV4-1 and TRBJ1-1, with D hard to call. Germline CDR1 reads MGHRA; CDR2 reads YSYEKL. V dropped 1 base and J dropped 4 bases, with 13 bases sitting between them. The CDR3 runs to 15 residues. CDR3 nucleotide sequence: TGCGCCAGCAGCCAAGTGCTCCGGGGTCCCACTGAAGCTTTCTTT. As protein: CASSQVLRGPTEAFF.